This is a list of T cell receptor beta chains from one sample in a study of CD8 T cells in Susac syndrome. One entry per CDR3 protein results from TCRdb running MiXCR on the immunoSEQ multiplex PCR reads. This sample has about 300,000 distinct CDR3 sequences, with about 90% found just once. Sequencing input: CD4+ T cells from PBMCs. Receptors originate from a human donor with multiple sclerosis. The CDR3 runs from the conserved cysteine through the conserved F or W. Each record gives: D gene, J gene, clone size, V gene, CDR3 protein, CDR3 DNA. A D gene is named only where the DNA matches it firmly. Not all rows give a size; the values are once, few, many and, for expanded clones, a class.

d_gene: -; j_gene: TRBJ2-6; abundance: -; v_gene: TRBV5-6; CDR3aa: CASSLRVSGANVLTF; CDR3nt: TGTGCCAGCAGCTTGAGAGTCTCTGGGGCCAACGTCCTGACTTTC
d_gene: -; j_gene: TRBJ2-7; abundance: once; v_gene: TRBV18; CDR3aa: CASSPPEVGPREQYF; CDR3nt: TGTGCCAGCTCACCACCCGAGGTGGGCCCCCGGGAGCAGTACTTC
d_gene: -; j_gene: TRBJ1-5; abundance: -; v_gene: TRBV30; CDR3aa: CAWSVTRRGNNQPQHF; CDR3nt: TGTGCCTGGAGTGTAACCCGCAGGGGAAACAATCAGCCCCAGCATTTT
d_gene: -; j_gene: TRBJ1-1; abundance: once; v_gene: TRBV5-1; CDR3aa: CASSLQAGSLNTEAFF; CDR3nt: TGCGCCAGCAGCTTACAGGCAGGGTCCTTGAACACTGAAGCTTTCTTT
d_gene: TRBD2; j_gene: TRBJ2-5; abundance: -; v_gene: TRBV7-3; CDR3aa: CASSPTSGTQETQYF; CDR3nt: TGTGCCAGCAGCCCGACTAGCGGGACCCAAGAGACCCAGTACTTC
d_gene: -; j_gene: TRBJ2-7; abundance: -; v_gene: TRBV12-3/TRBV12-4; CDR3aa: CASSLYPYEQYF; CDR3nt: TGTGCCAGCAGTTTATATCCGTACGAGCAGTACTTC
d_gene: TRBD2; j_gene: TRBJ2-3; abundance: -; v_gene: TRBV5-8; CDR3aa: CASSWRGDSMSGHTQYF; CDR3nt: TGTGCCAGCAGCTGGCGGGGGGACTCTATGTCGGGGCATACGCAGTATTTT
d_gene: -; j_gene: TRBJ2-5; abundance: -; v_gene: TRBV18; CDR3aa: CASSPLRGQQETQYF; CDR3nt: TGTGCCAGCTCACCACTGCGGGGACAACAAGAGACCCAGTACTTC
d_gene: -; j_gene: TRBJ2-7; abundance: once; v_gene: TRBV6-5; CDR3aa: CASTLSRGSVQYF; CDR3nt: TGTGCCAGCACCCTAAGCCGGGGGTCCGTTCAGTACTTC
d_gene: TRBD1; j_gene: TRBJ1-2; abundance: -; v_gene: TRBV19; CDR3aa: CASSISPDRVRRGYTF; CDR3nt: TGTGCCAGTAGTATATCCCCGGACAGGGTTCGACGCGGCTACACCTTC
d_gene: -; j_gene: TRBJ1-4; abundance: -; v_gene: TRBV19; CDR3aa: CASALTNEKLFF; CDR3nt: TGTGCCAGTGCGTTGACTAATGAAAAACTGTTTTTT
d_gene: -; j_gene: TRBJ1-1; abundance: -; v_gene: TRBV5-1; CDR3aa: CASSLTPGTEAFF; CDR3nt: TGCGCCAGCAGCTTGACTCCGGGGACTGAAGCTTTCTTT
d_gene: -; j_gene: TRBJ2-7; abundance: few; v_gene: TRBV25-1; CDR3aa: CASSVGGLAYEQYF; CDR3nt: TGTGCCAGCAGTGTTGGAGGCTTAGCGTACGAGCAGTACTTC
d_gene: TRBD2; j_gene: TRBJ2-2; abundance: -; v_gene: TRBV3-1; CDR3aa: CASSPPALAGSLRGTGELFF; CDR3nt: TGTGCCAGCAGCCCCCCGGCGCTAGCGGGATCATTAAGGGGCACCGGGGAGCTGTTTTTT
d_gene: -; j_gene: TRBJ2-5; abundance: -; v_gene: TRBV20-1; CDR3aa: CSAPNRAERGKETQYF; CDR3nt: TGCAGTGCCCCGAATCGGGCGGAGAGGGGGAAAGAGACCCAGTACTTC